This TCR beta chain was sequenced during a study of cytomegalovirus exposure and HLA in healthy donors. The primer mix had 60 Vbeta and 13 Jbeta primers. Sequencing used immunoSEQ multiplex PCR; TCRdb keeps in-frame clones, though not all of them. The table records 250,000 to 300,000 clones, about nine tenths of them present only once. Germline V CDR1 and CDR2: GTSNPN, SVGIG (reference sequence). The V gene lost 2 bases and the J gene lost 3 bases, with 20 bases spanning the gap. CDR3 size: 17 residues. The sequenced material came from PBMCs. This chain joins TRBV30 and TRBJ1-3; D is perhaps TRBD1 (5 bases). The sequence derives from a girl aged 2 to 9 in good health and CMV-seronegative. CDR3 in DNA: TGTGCCTGGAGTCCCTCCATTCTCGACAGCATTGGAAACACCATATATTTT. It encodes CAWSPSILDSIGNTIYF. Variable domain in full (rest from reference TRBV30 and TRBJ1-3): SQTIHQWPATLVQPVGSPLSLECTVEGTSNPNLYWYRQAAGRGLQLLFYSVGIGQISSEVPQNLSASRPQDRQFILSSKKLLLSDSGFYLCAWSPSILDSIGNTIYFGEGSWLTVV.